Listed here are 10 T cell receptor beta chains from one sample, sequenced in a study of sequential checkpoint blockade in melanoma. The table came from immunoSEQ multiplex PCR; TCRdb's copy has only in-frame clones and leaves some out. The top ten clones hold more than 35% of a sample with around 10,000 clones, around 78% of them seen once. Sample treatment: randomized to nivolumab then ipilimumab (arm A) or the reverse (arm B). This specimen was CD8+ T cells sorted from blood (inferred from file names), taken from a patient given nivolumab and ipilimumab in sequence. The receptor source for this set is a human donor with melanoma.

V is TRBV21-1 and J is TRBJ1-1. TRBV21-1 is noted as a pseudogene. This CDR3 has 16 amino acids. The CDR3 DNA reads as TGTGCCAGCAGATTCCTGATAGCTACAATTCGCACTGAAGCTTTCTTT. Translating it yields CASRFLIATIRTEAFF.

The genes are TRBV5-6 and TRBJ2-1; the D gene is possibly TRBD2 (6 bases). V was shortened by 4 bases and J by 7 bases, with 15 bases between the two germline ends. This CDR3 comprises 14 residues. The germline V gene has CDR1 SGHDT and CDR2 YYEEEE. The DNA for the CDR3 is TGTGCCAGCAGCGGCGGGGCGAGCCTAAATGAGCAGTTCTTC. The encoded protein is CASSGGASLNEQFF.

CDR3 DNA sequence: TGCGCCAGCAGCCCGGGGGGTACTGAAGCTTTCTTT. It yields the protein CASSPGGTEAFF. This rearrangement joins TRBV4-1 to TRBJ1-1, with a weak D call TRBD1 (5 bases). The CDR3 is 12 amino acids. Trimming took 4 bases from V and 5 from J, leaving 8 bases between them. From germline, CDR1 is MGHRA and CDR2 YSYEKL.

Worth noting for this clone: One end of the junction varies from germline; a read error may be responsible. This chain's CDR3 is CASSYGEGDEQYF. The CDR3 coding sequence is TGTGCTAGCAGCTACGGGGAGGGCGACGAGCAGTACTTC. V usage is TRBV7-7 and J usage is TRBJ2-7, with 7 bases fitting TRBD2. The CDR3 spans 13 residues. The germline V gene encodes CDR1 SSHAT and CDR2 FNYEAQ (reference sequence).

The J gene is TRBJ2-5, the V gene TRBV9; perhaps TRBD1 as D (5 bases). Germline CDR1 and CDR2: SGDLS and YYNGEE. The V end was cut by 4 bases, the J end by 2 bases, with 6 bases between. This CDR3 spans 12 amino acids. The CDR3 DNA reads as TGTGCCAGCAGCAGGGGACAAGAGACCCAGTACTTC. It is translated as CASSRGQETQYF.

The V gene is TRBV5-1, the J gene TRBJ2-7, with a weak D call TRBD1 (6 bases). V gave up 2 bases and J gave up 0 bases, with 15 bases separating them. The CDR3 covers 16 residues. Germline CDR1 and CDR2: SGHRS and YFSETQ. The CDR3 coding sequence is TGCGCCAGCAGCTTCCGCACCCAGGGGACCTCCTACGAGCAGTACTTC. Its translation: CASSFRTQGTSYEQYF.

As DNA, the CDR3 is TGTGCCAGCAGCTTAATAGGCGGGAGCCGAGGGAATGAGCAGTTCTTC. Amino acids: CASSLIGGSRGNEQFF. The V call is TRBV7-9, the J call TRBJ2-1, with 7 positions matching TRBD2. Germline trimming cut 2 bases from V and 7 bases from J; bases unmatched to any gene: 11. CDR3 length: 16 residues. Germline lookup yields CDR1 SEHNR and CDR2 FQNEAQ (reference sequence).

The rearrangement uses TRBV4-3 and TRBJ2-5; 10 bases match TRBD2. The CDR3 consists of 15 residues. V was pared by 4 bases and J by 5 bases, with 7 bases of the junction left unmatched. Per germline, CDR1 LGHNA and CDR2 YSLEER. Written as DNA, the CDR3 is TGCGCCAGCAGCCTGCTAGCGGGAGAGTGGGAGACCCAGTACTTC. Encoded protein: CASSLLAGEWETQYF.

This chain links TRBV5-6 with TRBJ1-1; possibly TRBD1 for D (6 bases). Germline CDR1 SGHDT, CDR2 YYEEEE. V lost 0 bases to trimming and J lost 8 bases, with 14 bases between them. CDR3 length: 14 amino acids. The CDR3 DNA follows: TGTGCCAGCAGCTTGGGGGGGGGCGAGAAGGAAGCTTTCTTT. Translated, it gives CASSLGGGEKEAFF.

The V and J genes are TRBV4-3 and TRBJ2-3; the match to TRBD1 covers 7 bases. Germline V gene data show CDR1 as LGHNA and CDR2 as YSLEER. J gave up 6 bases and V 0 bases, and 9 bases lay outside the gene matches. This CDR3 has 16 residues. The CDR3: CASSQERGQGSDTQYF. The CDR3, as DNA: TGCGCCAGCAGCCAAGAAAGGGGGCAGGGTTCGGATACGCAGTATTTT.